This TCR beta chain derives from a study of graft-versus-host responses after intestinal transplantation. Study details: Recipients were all induced with anti-thymocyte globulin, then given tacrolimus and steroids for approximately 3 years.

Trimming cost V 2 bases and J 0 bases, with 10 bases left between them. The CDR3 has 15 amino acids. As to this clone: Its specificity is not known.

TCRdb's table, derived via immunoSEQ multiplex PCR, lists solely in-frame clones and lacks some. Of tens of thousands of clones listed, around 93% are singletons. Study-level findings and limits: Ileal or blood samples showed some GvH clones first, and such clones were also found in recipient marrow. Early post-transplant falls in HvG clones accompanied the peak levels of circulating GvH clones.

The sequencing used unstimulated CD8+ T cells sorted from spleen or lymph node cells, collected before intestinal transplant. The V gene is TRBV5-3, the J gene TRBJ2-3; perhaps TRBD2 as D (5 bases). TRBV5-3 is assigned to the ORF class and has an uncertain function. This sequence originates from a human donor who received an intestinal transplant. CDR3 DNA: TGTGCCAGAAGCTTTGAGGGCCTTAGCACAGATACGCAGTATTTT. As protein: CARSFEGLSTDTQYF.